This T cell receptor beta chain was documented in a study of blood T cells in healthy people across ages. The study's findings and limits: A strong correlation was seen between TCR beta diversity and naive T cell percentage.

With a J-beta primer mix and a sample-barcoded 5' primer, a second PCR ran about 6 to 11 cycles. Using its own MiXCR run on the 5' RACE reads, TCRdb lists one record per CDR3 protein. The profile shows 1.2 million to 1.5 million distinct CDR3 sequences, approximately 38% of them singletons. Regarding this clonotype: The antigen is unknown.

The source of this sequence is a woman between 18 and 29 years old in good health. Sequencing was performed on blood.

The CDR3 loop reads CASSSSPGGRVDTQYF. The CDR3, as DNA: TGTGCCAGCAGCTCCAGTCCGGGGGGGCGAGTAGATACGCAGTATTTT. J is TRBJ2-3 and V is TRBV9, with 8 bases fitting TRBD2. The CDR3 sequence is 16 residues long. CDR1 and CDR2 (germline): SGDLS, YYNGEE. V dropped 4 bases and J dropped 5; count of bases not matched to a gene: 12.